The source of this TCR beta chain is a study of blood T cell repertoires in COVID-19. About the study: Acute and convalescent COVID-19 specimens originated in the United States, Italy and Spain. T cells, B-cell-depleted T cells, or PBMCs supplied cDNA or gDNA.

In the original analysis: Amplified reference gene primers provided the basis for estimating nucleated cell counts. This table comes from immunoSEQ multiplex PCR, and its TCRdb copy is limited to in-frame clones, with some not included. The DNA gave D and trimming, while V, J and clone size come from that table. The sample has about 240,000 clones, 86% seen once. J gave up 1 base and V 4 bases, and 7 bases lay outside the gene matches. CDR3 length: 16 residues. CDR1 is SGHRS, CDR2 YFSETQ, per germline. The sequence derives from a man older than 75 with acute or convalescent COVID-19. The rearrangement uses TRBV5-1 and TRBJ2-5, with TRBD2 matching over 10 bases. Sequencing was performed on peripheral blood. The CDR3 nucleotides are TGCGCCAGCAGCCCAGGACTAGCGGCCTCCCAAGAGACCCAGTACTTC. Translation: CASSPGLAASQETQYF. The full variable domain, with the rest looked up from reference TRBV5-1 and TRBJ2-5, is KAGVTQTPRYLIKTRGQQVTLSCSPISGHRSVSWYQQTPGQGLQFLFEYFSETQRNKGNFPGRFSGRQFSNSRSEMNVSTLELGDSALYLCASSPGLAASQETQYFGPGTRLLVL.